This is a list of T cell receptor beta chains from one sample in a study of blood T cell repertoires in COVID-19. Clones were read by immunoSEQ multiplex PCR, and TCRdb kept only the in-frame ones, dropping some. The sample lists 200,000 to 300,000 clones; over 70% were seen once. Sequencing input: peripheral blood. The receptors were sampled from a human donor in a cohort sampled during active COVID-19. Each CDR3 is given with its conserved first and last residue. A D gene is named only where the DNA matches it firmly. Part of the rows lack a size; the others show once, few, many or a class for expanded clones.

d_gene,v_gene,abundance,j_gene,CDR3nt,CDR3aa
NA,TRBV5-3,NA,TRBJ2-1,TGTGCCAGAAGCTTGTTTCACGACACCCATGAGCAGTTCTTC,CARSLFHDTHEQFF
NA,TRBV2,NA,TRBJ2-7,TGTGCCAGCAGTGGGACAGAAAATACCTACGAGCAGTACTTC,CASSGTENTYEQYF
TRBD1,TRBV28,once,TRBJ2-3,TGTGCCAGCAGTTTCTCCGGGACAGGCCGTTCAGATACGCAGTATTTT,CASSFSGTGRSDTQYF
NA,TRBV3-1/TRBV3-2,NA,TRBJ2-3,TGTGCCAGCAGCCAAGCACGGGGGGCCACAGATACGCAGTATTTT,CASSQARGATDTQYF
TRBD1,TRBV10-3,NA,TRBJ2-5,TGTGCCATCAAGGGACAGGGGATCGAGACCCAGTACTTC,CAIKGQGIETQYF
TRBD1,TRBV7-2,NA,TRBJ2-2,TGTGCCAGCAGACGAGGGGGCCAGCTTACCGGGGAGCTGTTTTTT,CASRRGGQLTGELFF
NA,TRBV29-1,NA,TRBJ1-4,TGCAGCGTTGAAGAGGGGCTCGGAGAAAAACTGTTTTTT,CSVEEGLGEKLFF
TRBD1,TRBV19,once,TRBJ1-2,TGTGCCAGTAGTAGGGACAGGGGTACGGGTGGCTACATCTTC,CASSRDRGTGGYIF
TRBD1,TRBV5-4,NA,TRBJ2-7,TGTGCCAGCAGCTGGGGGACAGAGTACGAGCAGTACTTC,CASSWGTEYEQYF
TRBD2,TRBV7-6,NA,TRBJ2-3,TGTGCCAGCAGCCCGGGACTAGCGGAGGCCACAGATACGCAGTATTTT,CASSPGLAEATDTQYF
TRBD2,TRBV9,NA,TRBJ2-1,TGTGCCAGCAGCTCCAGGACTAGCGGCCCTCTCAGTGAGCAGTTCTTC,CASSSRTSGPLSEQFF
TRBD1,TRBV19,once,TRBJ1-1,TGTGCCAGTAAAAGACAGGGGGACACTGAAGCTTTCTTT,CASKRQGDTEAFF
NA,TRBV21-1,NA,TRBJ1-2,TGTGCCAGCCCCCGGGACACCGTTGGCTATGGCTACACCTTC,CASPRDTVGYGYTF
NA,TRBV2,NA,TRBJ1-5,TGTGCCACTCGACTAGACAACGGCGGTCAGCCCCAGCATTTT,CATRLDNGGQPQHF
TRBD2,TRBV28,few,TRBJ2-1,TGTGCCAGCAGTGTAGCGGGGGGCCTATATGAGCAGTTCTTC,CASSVAGGLYEQFF
TRBD2,TRBV5-1,NA,TRBJ2-5,TGCGCCAGCAGCCCGACTAGCATCCAAGAGACCCAGTACTTC,CASSPTSIQETQYF
NA,TRBV18,NA,TRBJ2-3,TGTGCCAGCTCCAAGACAGGAGGTACAGATACGCAGTATTTT,CASSKTGGTDTQYF
NA,TRBV10-2,NA,TRBJ1-1,TGCGCCAGCAGCACCAATCAGGGATCGAGTGAAGCTTTCTTT,CASSTNQGSSEAFF
NA,TRBV10-2,NA,TRBJ1-1,TGCGCCAGCAGTGAGTCGAACAGGGAAGCTTTCTTT,CASSESNREAFF
NA,TRBV6-5,NA,TRBJ2-5,TGTGCCAGCAGTCCCGGGAACTTGATCAGGTACTTC,CASSPGNLIRYF
TRBD2,TRBV7-3,NA,TRBJ2-1,TGTGCCAGCAGCTCCGCCGGGGGGGAATCTGAGCAGTTCTTC,CASSSAGGESEQFF
TRBD1,TRBV6-2/TRBV6-3,few,TRBJ1-5,TGTGCCAGCAGTTACCCCCCACGGGACAGCCGTACGTACAGCAATCAGCCCCAGCATTTT,CASSYPPRDSRTYSNQPQHF
NA,TRBV7-8,NA,TRBJ1-1,TGTGCCAGCAGCTTAGGGGGGCGGGACACTGAAGCTTTCTTT,CASSLGGRDTEAFF
TRBD2,TRBV27,once,TRBJ2-1,TGTGCCAGCAGTTCTGGGGCGGGAGTCTTGAATGAGCAGTTCTTC,CASSSGAGVLNEQFF
NA,TRBV19,NA,TRBJ2-3,TGTGCCAGTAGTATCAATGGCCCCGATACGCAGTATTTT,CASSINGPDTQYF
NA,TRBV7-3,NA,TRBJ2-2,TGTGCCAGCAGCGCGAGCAGGGACACCGGGGAGCTGTTTTTT,CASSASRDTGELFF
NA,TRBV2,once,TRBJ2-5,TGTGCCAGCGAACCTAGCTTTGAGACCCAGTACTTC,CASEPSFETQYF
NA,TRBV6-5,NA,TRBJ1-2,TGTGCCAGCAGTTATTTAGGTCAGGGAAACTATGGCTACACCTTC,CASSYLGQGNYGYTF
NA,TRBV7-2,NA,TRBJ2-7,TGTGCCAGCAGCTTGACTGTTACCTACGAGCAGTACTTC,CASSLTVTYEQYF
TRBD2,TRBV6-4,NA,TRBJ2-1,TGTGCCAGCAGTGTTGGGCTAGCGGGATTCGATGAGCAGTTCTTC,CASSVGLAGFDEQFF
TRBD2,TRBV7-3,NA,TRBJ2-2,TGTGCCAGCAGCTTAACAACTAGCGGGCTTCGCGGGGAGCTGTTTTTT,CASSLTTSGLRGELFF
NA,TRBV10-1,NA,TRBJ1-2,TGCGCCAGCAGTCAATCCGGGACACCCTCTGGCTACACCTTC,CASSQSGTPSGYTF
TRBD2,TRBV7-3,NA,TRBJ2-1,TGTGCCAGCAGCTTATTTCAGGGGCGAAGCGGGAGGAATGAGCAGTTCTTC,CASSLFQGRSGRNEQFF
NA,TRBV19,NA,TRBJ1-5,TGTGCCAGTAGTATCCAGTGGGGGCCCCATCAGCCCCAGCATTTT,CASSIQWGPHQPQHF
NA,TRBV20-1,NA,TRBJ2-1,TGCAGTGCCCGGGACTCCGGGCCTGAGTTCTTC,CSARDSGPEFF
NA,TRBV5-5,NA,TRBJ1-1,TGTGCCAGCAGCTCACTGGGACTTCAGAACACTGAAGCTTTCTTT,CASSSLGLQNTEAFF
TRBD2,TRBV6-6,NA,TRBJ2-1,TGTGCCAGCAGTACCGCTAGCGGGAGCTCCTACAATGAGCAGTTCTTC,CASSTASGSSYNEQFF
NA,TRBV28,NA,TRBJ1-6,TGTGCCAGCACCCCGGTCCAGGGGTCCTATAATTCACCCCTCCACTTT,CASTPVQGSYNSPLHF
TRBD2,TRBV6-2/TRBV6-3,once,TRBJ2-7,TGTGCCAGCAGCCTAGCGGGGGTCCCCCTTCAGTACTTC,CASSLAGVPLQYF
TRBD1,TRBV3-1/TRBV3-2,NA,TRBJ2-7,TGTGCCAGCAGCCAAACAGGGGGCGCGGTTCGGGAGCAGTACTTC,CASSQTGGAVREQYF
TRBD1,TRBV6-5,NA,TRBJ1-4,TGTGCCAGCAGTTACCGACAGGGACGGAATGAAAAACTGTTTTTT,CASSYRQGRNEKLFF
TRBD2,TRBV6-5,once,TRBJ2-1,TGTGCCAGCAGTTACTACACTAGCGTCTACAATGAGCAGTTCTTC,CASSYYTSVYNEQFF
NA,TRBV4-3,NA,TRBJ2-1,TGCGCCAGCAGCCAACTCCCCCGGTACAATGAGCAGTTCTTC,CASSQLPRYNEQFF
NA,TRBV6-5,NA,TRBJ2-2,TGTGCCACCAGGGGGGCCAAGAACACCGGGGAGCTGTTTTTT,CATRGAKNTGELFF
NA,TRBV4-1,NA,TRBJ2-1,TGCGCCAGCAGCCAAGAGGTCAGGGGACATGAGCAGTTCTTC,CASSQEVRGHEQFF
TRBD1,TRBV29-1,NA,TRBJ2-1,TGCAGCGTTGACAGGGGGCAGTCCTACAATGAGCAGTTCTTC,CSVDRGQSYNEQFF
NA,TRBV12-3/TRBV12-4,NA,TRBJ2-7,TGTGCCAGCAGTTTAATCGGGGGAGGTGGGCAGTACTTC,CASSLIGGGGQYF
NA,TRBV9,NA,TRBJ1-4,TGTGCCAGCAGCCGGACAGTAGGTGAAAAACTGTTTTTT,CASSRTVGEKLFF
TRBD2,TRBV30,once,TRBJ2-3,TGTGCCTGGAGGTCCCGCCTCGGAGCGGGGGGCACAGATACGCAGTATTTT,CAWRSRLGAGGTDTQYF
NA,TRBV6-1,NA,TRBJ1-2,TGTGCCAGCAGGGAAGGCGGGGGGCCCGCTAACTATGGCTACACCTTC,CASREGGGPANYGYTF
TRBD1,TRBV6-2/TRBV6-3,NA,TRBJ2-7,TGTGCCAGCAGTCCGACAGGGAGTACCTACGAGCAGTACTTC,CASSPTGSTYEQYF
NA,TRBV3-1/TRBV3-2,NA,TRBJ2-1,TGTGCCAGCAGCCAAGGAGTAAACGCCTACAATGAGCAGTTCTTC,CASSQGVNAYNEQFF
TRBD1,TRBV19,NA,TRBJ1-5,TGTGCCAGTACTGACAGGGGGCTCAGTCAGCCCCAGCATTTT,CASTDRGLSQPQHF
TRBD2,TRBV14,NA,TRBJ2-5,TGTGCCAGCAGCCAAAGAATCGGACTAGCGGGGGGAGAGACCCAGTACTTC,CASSQRIGLAGGETQYF
TRBD1,TRBV29-1,NA,TRBJ1-1,TGCAGCGTGAGGGACAGGGAGTACACTGAAGCTTTCTTT,CSVRDREYTEAFF
NA,TRBV5-1,NA,TRBJ1-2,TGCGCCAGCAGCTTGTCGCAGTTCTATGGCTACACCTTC,CASSLSQFYGYTF
TRBD1,TRBV24-1,NA,TRBJ2-3,TGTGCCACCAGTCAAGACCGGGACAGAGGCACAGATACGCAGTATTTT,CATSQDRDRGTDTQYF
NA,TRBV14,NA,TRBJ2-1,TGTGCCAGCAGCCAAGCCCGACTCCGAACCTACAATGAGCAGTTCTTC,CASSQARLRTYNEQFF
TRBD1,TRBV5-4,once,TRBJ1-2,TGTGCCAGCAGCGGAGCAGGGGGCGATTTAAACTATGGCTACACCTTC,CASSGAGGDLNYGYTF